These 15 T cell receptor beta chains originate from one sample sequenced in a study of shared clonotypes between healthy human individuals. Sequencing used immunoSEQ multiplex PCR; TCRdb keeps in-frame clones, though not all of them. The sample holds some 2.3 million clones; about 92% are singletons and the top ten take 0.35% to 0.45%. Sequencing was done on a sample of naive CD4+ T cells from PBMCs. Subset specified: CD45RA+ positively selected. Receptor source: a man between 18 and 35 years old in good health. Some clones in this sample may be carry-over from other donors' samples.

This clone was seen only once. The rearrangement links TRBV27 to TRBJ2-5; the D gene is possibly TRBD2 (6 bases). Looked up from germline, CDR1 is MNHEY and CDR2 is SMNVEV (reference sequence). V lost 5 bases and J 2 bases, leaving 21 bases between the germline ends. CDR3 length: 17 residues. CDR3 amino acids: CASSPLPVGGKQETQYF. The DNA of the CDR3 is TGTGCCAGCAGTCCGCTCCCAGTCGGCGGGAAGCAAGAGACCCAGTACTTC.

The chain carries TRBV7-3 and TRBJ2-3; 13 bases align to TRBD2. Germline V lookup: CDR1 SGHTA, CDR2 FQGTGA. The V segment lost 3 bases and the J segment 2 bases; nucleotides outside the gene matches: 2. CDR3 length: 16 amino acids. CDR3 in amino acids: CASSFGLAGVTDTQYF. CDR3 nucleotides: TGTGCCAGCAGCTTCGGACTAGCGGGGGTCACAGATACGCAGTATTTT.

The J gene is TRBJ2-1, the V gene TRBV7-9; 15 nucleotides align to TRBD2. CDR3 length: 17 residues. Germline V gene sequence: CDR1 SEHNR, CDR2 FQNEAQ (reference sequence). Germline trimming cut 6 bases from V and 3 bases from J; bases unmatched to any gene: 6. The CDR3 spells CASRGTSGRFGYNEQFF. In DNA, the CDR3 is TGTGCCAGCAGGGGGACTAGCGGGAGGTTTGGCTACAATGAGCAGTTCTTC.

The chain joins TRBV19 to TRBJ1-3, with D uncertain. The ends were cut back, 5 bases at V and 0 bases at J, with 14 bases in the middle. The CDR3 loop spans 16 amino acids. CDR1 is LNHDA and CDR2 is SQIVND in the germline V gene (reference sequence). DNA for the CDR3: TGTGCCAGTAGTGCCCGAGGGCTGATCTCTGGAAACACCATATATTTT. Residues: CASSARGLISGNTIYF.

The CDR3 is CSVEDRGQYNEQFF. The CDR3 nucleotides are TGCAGCGTTGAAGACCGGGGGCAATACAATGAGCAGTTCTTC. V gene TRBV29-1 combines with J gene TRBJ2-1; either TRBD1 or TRBD2 may fit D (6 bases each). V was trimmed by 0 bases and J by 4 bases, leaving 10 bases between them. The CDR3 contains 14 residues. CDR1 and CDR2 from the germline V gene are SQVTM and ANQGSEA.

The rearrangement links TRBV6-1 to TRBJ1-1, with TRBD1 matching over 9 bases. CDR1 is MNHNS and CDR2 is SASEGT in the germline V gene. The CDR3 extends over 14 amino acids. Trimming took 5 bases from V and 4 from J; bases not matched to a gene: 5. This CDR3 reads CASSPPGQGTEAFF. The DNA for the CDR3 is TGTGCCAGCAGTCCACCGGGACAGGGCACTGAAGCTTTCTTT.

This rearrangement joins TRBV27 to TRBJ2-5, with 8 nucleotides matching TRBD2. This CDR3 spans 14 amino acids. The trim removed 7 bases at V and 1 base at J, leaving 5 bases unmatched. Germline V gene sequence: CDR1 MNHEY, CDR2 SMNVEV (reference sequence). The CDR3 region is CASKQLAVQETQYF. The CDR3 nucleotides read TGTGCCAGCAAACAACTAGCGGTCCAAGAGACCCAGTACTTC.

This chain joins TRBV5-1 and TRBJ2-1; D is perhaps TRBD2 (5 bases). CDR1 is SGHRS, CDR2 YFSETQ, per germline. The CDR3 extends over 15 amino acids. Trimming took 4 bases from V and 7 from J, leaving 18 bases between them. DNA of the CDR3: TGCGCCAGCAGCCTAACTAGAATTCCCCTAAATGAGCAGTTCTTC. This sequence encodes CASSLTRIPLNEQFF.

The chain carries TRBV5-4 and TRBJ2-3; D remains unclear. Germline loops: CDR1 SGHNT, CDR2 YYREEE (reference sequence). This CDR3 is 14 amino acids long. Deletions cut 0 bases from V and 0 bases from J, with 5 bases between. The CDR3 DNA sequence: TGTGCCAGCAGCTTGGCCGCGAGCACAGATACGCAGTATTTT. This gives the protein CASSLAASTDTQYF.

V and J are TRBV7-9 and TRBJ1-2; tentatively, D is TRBD1 (5 bases). Trimming cost V 5 bases and J 4 bases, with 17 bases left between them. The CDR3 is 15 residues long. Germline V CDR1 and CDR2: SEHNR, FQNEAQ (reference sequence). The CDR3 loop reads CASSHTGTRSYGYTF. For the CDR3, the DNA is TGTGCCAGCAGCCACACCGGGACTCGCAGCTATGGCTACACCTTC. The entire variable domain, with the rest obtained from reference TRBV7-9 and TRBJ1-2, is as follows: DTGVSQNPRHKITKRGQNVTFRCDPISEHNRLYWYRQTLGQGPEFLTYFQNEAQLEKSRLLSDRFSAERPKGSFSTLEIQRTEQGDSAMYLCASSHTGTRSYGYTFGSGTRLTVV.

This clone was counted a few times. The rearrangement uses TRBV5-1 and TRBJ2-1; D is undetermined. V was shortened by 0 bases and J by 6 bases, with 10 bases between the two germline ends. Germline-derived CDR1 and CDR2 are SGHRS and YFSETQ. The CDR3 runs to 14 residues. Here the CDR3 reads CASSLVLVTNEQFF. CDR3 DNA: TGCGCCAGCAGCTTGGTCCTGGTCACCAATGAGCAGTTCTTC. Supplemented by reference TRBV5-1 and TRBJ2-1, the full variable domain reads KAGVTQTPRYLIKTRGQQVTLSCSPISGHRSVSWYQQTPGQGLQFLFEYFSETQRNKGNFPGRFSGRQFSNSRSEMNVSTLELGDSALYLCASSLVLVTNEQFFGPGTRLTVL.

V is TRBV9 and J is TRBJ2-1, with D possibly called TRBD1 or TRBD2 (5 bases each). Trimming removed 4 bases from V and 0 bases from J, with 14 bases in between. The CDR3 extends over 16 amino acids. Per the germline V gene, CDR1 is SGDLS and CDR2 is YYNGEE. The CDR3 is CASSRGGGFSYNEQFF. The CDR3 nucleotides read TGTGCCAGCAGCCGGGGTGGGGGATTCTCCTACAATGAGCAGTTCTTC.

The genes are TRBV7-9 and TRBJ2-5; maybe TRBD2 (6 bases). V was cut by 4 bases and J by 2 bases, with 14 bases left in between. Germline V gene sequence: CDR1 SEHNR, CDR2 FQNEAQ (reference sequence). This CDR3 has 15 amino acids. CDR3 nucleotides: TGTGCCAGCAGCTGGTCTGAGGGAGGACAAGAGACCCAGTACTTC. Amino acid sequence: CASSWSEGGQETQYF.

This sequence joins TRBV27 and TRBJ2-7; D is tentatively TRBD1 or TRBD2 (5 bases each). From germline, CDR1 is MNHEY and CDR2 SMNVEV (reference sequence). V was cut by 6 bases and J by 6 bases, with 18 bases left in between. This CDR3 contains 14 residues. The CDR3 loop is CASRAGGYLFEQYF. The CDR3 bases are TGTGCCAGCAGAGCTGGGGGTTATCTTTTCGAGCAGTACTTC.

Details on this clone: The sample has other DNA sequences that encode this CDR3 too. This rearrangement joins TRBV28 to TRBJ1-2; possible D gene TRBD1, 5 bases. V was pared by 6 bases and J by 0 bases, with 14 bases between. Germline V lookup: CDR1 MDHEN, CDR2 SYDVKM. The CDR3 extends over 15 amino acids. CDR3 residues: CASSSTGTSNYGYTF. In DNA, the CDR3 is TGTGCCAGCAGCTCTACCGGGACTTCTAACTATGGCTACACCTTC.